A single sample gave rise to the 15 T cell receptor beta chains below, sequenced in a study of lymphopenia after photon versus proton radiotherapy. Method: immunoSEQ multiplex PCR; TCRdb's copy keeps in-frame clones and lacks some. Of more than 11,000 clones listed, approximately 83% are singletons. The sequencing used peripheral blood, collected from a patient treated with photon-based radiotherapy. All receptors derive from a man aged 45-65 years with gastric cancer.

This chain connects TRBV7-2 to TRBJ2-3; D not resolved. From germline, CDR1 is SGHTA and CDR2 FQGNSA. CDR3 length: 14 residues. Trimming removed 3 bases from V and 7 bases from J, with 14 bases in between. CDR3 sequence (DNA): TGTGCCAGCAGCTTGGGCACGCAAGGGAATACGCAGTATTTT. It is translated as CASSLGTQGNTQYF.

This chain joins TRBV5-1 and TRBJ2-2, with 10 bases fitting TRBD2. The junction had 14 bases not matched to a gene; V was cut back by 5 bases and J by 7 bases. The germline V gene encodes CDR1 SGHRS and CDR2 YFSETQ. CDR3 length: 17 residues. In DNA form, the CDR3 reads TGCGCCAGCAGTTCATTAAGCGGGGGGGCCACCAGCGGGGAGCTGTTTTTT. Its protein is CASSSLSGGATSGELFF.

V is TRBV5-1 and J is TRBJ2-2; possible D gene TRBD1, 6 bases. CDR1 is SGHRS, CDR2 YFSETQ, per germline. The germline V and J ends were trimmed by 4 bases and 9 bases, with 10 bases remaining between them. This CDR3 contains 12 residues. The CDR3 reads CASSVRDRELFF. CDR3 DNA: TGCGCCAGCAGCGTCCGGGACAGGGAGCTGTTTTTT.

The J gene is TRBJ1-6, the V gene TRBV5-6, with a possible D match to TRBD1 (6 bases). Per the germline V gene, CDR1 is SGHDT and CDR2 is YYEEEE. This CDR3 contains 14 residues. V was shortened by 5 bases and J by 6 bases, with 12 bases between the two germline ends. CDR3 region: CASSSTGFNSPLHF. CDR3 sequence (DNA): TGTGCCAGCAGTTCGACAGGATTTAATTCACCCCTCCACTTT.

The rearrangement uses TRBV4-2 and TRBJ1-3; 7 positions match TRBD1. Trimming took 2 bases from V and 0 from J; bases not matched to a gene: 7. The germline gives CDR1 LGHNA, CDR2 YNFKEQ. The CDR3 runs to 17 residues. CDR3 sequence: CASSQKTGIGSGNTIYF. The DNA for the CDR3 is TGTGCCAGCAGCCAAAAGACAGGGATTGGCTCTGGAAACACCATATATTTT.

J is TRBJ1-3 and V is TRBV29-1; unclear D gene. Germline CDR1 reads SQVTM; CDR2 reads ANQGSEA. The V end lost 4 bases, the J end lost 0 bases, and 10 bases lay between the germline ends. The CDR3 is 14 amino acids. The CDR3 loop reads CSVVSGASGNTIYF. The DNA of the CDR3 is TGCAGCGTTGTGTCGGGCGCCTCTGGAAACACCATATATTTT.

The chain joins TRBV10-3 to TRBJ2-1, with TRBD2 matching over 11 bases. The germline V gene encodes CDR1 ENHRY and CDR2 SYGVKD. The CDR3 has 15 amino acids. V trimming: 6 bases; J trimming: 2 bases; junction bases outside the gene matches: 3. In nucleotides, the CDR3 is TGTGCCATCAGGGCTAGCGGGGGGCCCTACAATGAGCAGTTCTTC. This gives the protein CAIRASGGPYNEQFF.

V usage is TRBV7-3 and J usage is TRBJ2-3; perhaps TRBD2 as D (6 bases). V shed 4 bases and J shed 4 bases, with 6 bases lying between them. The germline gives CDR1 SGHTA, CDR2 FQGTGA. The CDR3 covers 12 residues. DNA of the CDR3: TGTGCCAGCAGCTCTAGCGCAGATACGCAGTATTTT. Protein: CASSSSADTQYF. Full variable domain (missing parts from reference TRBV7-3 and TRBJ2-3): GAGVSQTPSNKVTEKGKYVELRCDPISGHTALYWYRQSLGQGPEFLIYFQGTGAADDSGLPNDRFFAVRPEGSVSTLKIQRTERGDSAVYLCASSSSADTQYFGPGTRLTVL.

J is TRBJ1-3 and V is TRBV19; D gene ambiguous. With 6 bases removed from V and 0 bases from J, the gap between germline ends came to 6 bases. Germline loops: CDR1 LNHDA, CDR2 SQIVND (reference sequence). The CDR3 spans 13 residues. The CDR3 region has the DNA TGTGCCAGTAGGGAGGGCTCTGGAAACACCATATATTTT. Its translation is CASREGSGNTIYF.

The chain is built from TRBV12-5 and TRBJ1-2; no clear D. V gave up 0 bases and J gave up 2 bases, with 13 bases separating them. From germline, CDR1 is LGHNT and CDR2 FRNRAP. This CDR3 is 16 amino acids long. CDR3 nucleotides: TGTGCTAGTGGTTTGGTACCCCAGGACGGAAACTATGGCTACACCTTC. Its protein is CASGLVPQDGNYGYTF.

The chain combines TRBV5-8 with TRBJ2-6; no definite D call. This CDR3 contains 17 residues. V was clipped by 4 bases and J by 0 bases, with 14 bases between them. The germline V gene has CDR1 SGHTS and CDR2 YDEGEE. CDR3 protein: CASSTPGSSSGANVLTF. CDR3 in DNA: TGTGCCAGCAGCACTCCGGGCTCGAGCTCTGGGGCCAACGTCCTGACTTTC.

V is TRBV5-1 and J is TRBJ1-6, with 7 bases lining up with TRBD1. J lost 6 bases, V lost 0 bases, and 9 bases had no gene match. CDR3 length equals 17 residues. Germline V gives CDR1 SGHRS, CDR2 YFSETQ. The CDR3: CASSLAPTGSGNSPLHF. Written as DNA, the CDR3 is TGCGCCAGCAGCTTGGCCCCGACAGGGTCCGGTAATTCACCCCTCCACTTT.

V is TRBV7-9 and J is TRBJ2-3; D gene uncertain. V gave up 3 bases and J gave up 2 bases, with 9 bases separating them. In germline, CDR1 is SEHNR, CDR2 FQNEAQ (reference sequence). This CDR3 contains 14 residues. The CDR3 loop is CASSFRETTDTQYF. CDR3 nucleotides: TGTGCCAGCAGCTTTCGTGAAACCACAGATACGCAGTATTTT.

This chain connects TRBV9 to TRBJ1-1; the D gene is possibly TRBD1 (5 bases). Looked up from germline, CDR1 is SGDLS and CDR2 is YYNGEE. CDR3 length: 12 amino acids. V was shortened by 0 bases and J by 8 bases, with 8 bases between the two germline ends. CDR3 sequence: CASSVGDVEAFF. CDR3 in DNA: TGTGCCAGCAGCGTAGGGGACGTAGAAGCTTTCTTT.

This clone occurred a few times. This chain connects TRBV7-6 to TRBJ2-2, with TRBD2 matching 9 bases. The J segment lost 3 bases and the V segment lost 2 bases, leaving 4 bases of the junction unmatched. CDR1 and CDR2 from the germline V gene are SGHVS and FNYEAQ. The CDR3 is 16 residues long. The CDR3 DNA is TGTGCCAGCAGCTTAACTAGCGGGCGAGACACCGGGGAGCTGTTTTTT. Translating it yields CASSLTSGRDTGELFF.